This T cell receptor beta chain was identified in a study of resident and recirculating memory T cells in vitiligo. Study conclusions and caveats: TCR sequences were not conserved across biopsy sites or patients.

Profiled with immunoSEQ multiplex PCR; TCRdb holds only in-frame clones, not every one. The data contain 65,000 to 80,000 clones, 92% of them singletons. As concerns this clone: The target antigen is unknown.

CDR3 length equals 14 residues. V gave up 7 bases and J gave up 7 bases; unmatched junction bases: 7. Germline-derived CDR1 and CDR2 are LNHDA and SQIVND (reference sequence). V and J are TRBV19 and TRBJ1-4; 9 bases line up with TRBD1. The receptor was isolated from a male donor with vitiligo. The specimen was blood. CDR3 protein: CASNVQGAREKLFF. The DNA of the CDR3 is TGTGCCAGTAACGTACAGGGGGCGCGTGAAAAACTGTTTTTT.